This T cell receptor (beta chain) was sequenced for a study of blood T cell repertoires in COVID-19. TCRdb's table, derived via immunoSEQ multiplex PCR, lists solely in-frame clones and lacks some. The sample includes roughly 230,000 clones, under 85% of them seen just once. Per the germline V gene, CDR1 is SGHDT and CDR2 is YYEEEE. This CDR3 comprises 16 residues. V was pared by 0 bases and J by 8 bases, with 5 bases of the junction left unmatched. The chain recombines TRBV5-6 with TRBJ1-6; TRBD1 matches 10 bases. The receptor was derived from a human donor in a cohort sampled during active COVID-19. The sample comprised peripheral blood. In DNA, the CDR3 is TGTGCCAGCAGCTTGGCCTCCGGGACAGGGGATTCACCCCTCCACTTT. It specifies CASSLASGTGDSPLHF. Using reference TRBV5-6 and TRBJ1-6 for the parts outside the CDR3, the full variable domain is DAGVTQSPTHLIKTRGQQVTLRCSPKSGHDTVSWYQQALGQGPQFIFQYYEEEERQRGNFPDRFSGHQFPNYSSELNVNALLLGDSALYLCASSLASGTGDSPLHFGNGTRLTVT.